These 10 T cell receptor beta chains share one sample of origin, sequenced in a study of tumor and adjacent non-tumor tissue in lung cancer. TCRbeta libraries were built with three rounds of nested PCR, modified from ARM-PCR. TCRdb passed the multiplex PCR reads through MiXCR, listing each CDR3 protein once. The table has just over 200,000 distinct CDR3 sequences, around 70% seen once. This sample's RNA came from whole unsorted tissue. Input material: lung tumor tissue. The origin of the receptors is a man aged 60 to 75 with non-small cell lung cancer.

The V and J genes are TRBV2 and TRBJ1-1; no definite D call. With 2 bases removed from V and 4 bases from J, the gap between germline ends came to 14 bases. This CDR3 comprises 15 residues. Looked up from germline, CDR1 is SNHLY and CDR2 is FYNNEI. CDR3 residues: CASSEIDSSGTEAFF. For the CDR3, the DNA is TGTGCCAGCAGTGAAATCGACTCCTCGGGCACTGAAGCTTTCTTT.

This clonotype has just a few counts. The chain couples TRBV28 to TRBJ2-2; the D gene is possibly TRBD2 (6 bases). With 7 bases removed from V and 6 bases from J, the gap between germline ends came to 15 bases. The CDR3 sequence is 14 residues long. The germline V gene encodes CDR1 MDHEN and CDR2 SYDVKM. The CDR3 DNA reads TGTGCCAGCATTCGAACCGGGGGTTCCGGGGAGCTGTTTTTT. This gives the protein CASIRTGGSGELFF. The full variable domain, rest sourced from reference TRBV28 and TRBJ2-2, is DVKVTQSSRYLVKRTGEKVFLECVQDMDHENMFWYRQDPGLGLRLIYFSYDVKMKEKGDIPEGYSVSREKKERFSLILESASTNQTSMYLCASIRTGGSGELFFGEGSRLTVL.

In the case of this clonotype: A much bigger clone sits one base away, suggesting this may be a read error. The chain links TRBV6-5 to TRBJ2-3, with unresolved D. Germline CDR1 MNHEY, CDR2 SVGAGI. Trimming left V 8 bases short and J 3 bases short, with 15 bases between. The CDR3 length is 14 residues. The DNA of the CDR3 is TGTGCCAGCCGAGATACACGGCAGACAGATACGCAGTATTTT. Its protein is CASRDTRQTDTQYF.

This clonotype occurred once. One base away lies a much larger clone, so this may be a sequencing read error. The V call is TRBV20-1, the J call TRBJ2-3; the match to TRBD2 covers 8 bases. V shed 3 bases and J 2 bases; nucleotides not matched to a gene: 13. The CDR3 has 17 residues. Germline CDR1 reads DFQATT; CDR2 reads SNEGSKA (reference sequence). The chain's CDR3 is CSASDCNGGADTDTQYF. CDR3 sequence (DNA): TGCAGTGCTAGTGACTGTAACGGGGGGGCAGACACAGATACGCAGTATTTT.

This clonotype was found once. The chain combines TRBV6-5 with TRBJ2-6; 12 bases agree with TRBD1. This CDR3 comprises 17 residues. Trimming took 4 bases from V and 11 from J; bases not matched to a gene: 12. Germline lookup yields CDR1 MNHEY and CDR2 SVGAGI. The CDR3 reads CASSFGTGGSRVDVLTF. CDR3 sequence (DNA): TGTGCCAGCAGTTTCGGGACAGGGGGCTCTAGGGTCGACGTCCTGACTTTC.

This clonotype was counted many times. One end of the junction is discordant with germline, which a read error may explain. The rearrangement uses TRBV5-5 and TRBJ2-1; 8 bases are shared with TRBD2. CDR1 is SGHKS and CDR2 is YYEKEE in the germline V gene (reference sequence). The CDR3 is made up of 13 amino acids. The CDR3 DNA sequence: TGTGCCAGCAGCTTGGATTTTAGCGGGAAGGGAGTCTTC. Amino acids: CASSLDFSGKGVF.

This clonotype showed up many times. The chain is built from TRBV11-2 and TRBJ2-3; D possibly corresponds to TRBD2 (6 bases). V lost 5 bases and J lost 0, with 18 bases in between. CDR1 and CDR2 (germline): SGHAT, FQNNGV. The CDR3 has 17 residues. In nucleotides, the CDR3 is TGTGCCAGCAGCAGAGAGGGGCGGGGCAGGAGCACAGATACGCAGTATTTT. Protein product: CASSREGRGRSTDTQYF.

As to this clonotype: Without the conserved terminal phenylalanine or tryptophan, this CDR3 likely stems from a read error. The DNA is omitted, as the CDR3 cannot be located on it reliably, and the CDR3 follows TCRdb's listing. This rearrangement joins TRBV11-3 to TRBJ2-3; the table's D gene call, TRBD1, was not cross checked with the DNA. The CDR3 length equals 15 residues, ends included. CDR1 is SGHNT and CDR2 is YENEEA in the germline V gene. CDR3 sequence: CASSLALGGRDTQYL.

This clonotype was found a few times. An end of the junction does not agree with germline; a read error may underlie this. The CDR3 bases are TGCAGCGTTGATGATGGACAGGGGCCAGGGTTC. Translating it yields CSVDDGQGPGF. The chain links TRBV29-1 to TRBJ2-5; TRBD1 aligns across 9 bases. Looked up from germline, CDR1 is SQVTM and CDR2 is ANQGSEA. The CDR3 consists of 11 residues.

The sample holds many counts of this clonotype. The J gene is TRBJ2-7, the V gene TRBV28; unclear D gene. The CDR3 is 15 amino acids. Germline V gene data show CDR1 as MDHEN and CDR2 as SYDVKM. With 3 bases removed from V and 3 bases from J, the gap between germline ends came to 15 bases. CDR3 in DNA: TGTGCCAGCAGTTTGGACCCCTCCTACAGCTACGAGCAGTACTTC. It encodes CASSLDPSYSYEQYF.